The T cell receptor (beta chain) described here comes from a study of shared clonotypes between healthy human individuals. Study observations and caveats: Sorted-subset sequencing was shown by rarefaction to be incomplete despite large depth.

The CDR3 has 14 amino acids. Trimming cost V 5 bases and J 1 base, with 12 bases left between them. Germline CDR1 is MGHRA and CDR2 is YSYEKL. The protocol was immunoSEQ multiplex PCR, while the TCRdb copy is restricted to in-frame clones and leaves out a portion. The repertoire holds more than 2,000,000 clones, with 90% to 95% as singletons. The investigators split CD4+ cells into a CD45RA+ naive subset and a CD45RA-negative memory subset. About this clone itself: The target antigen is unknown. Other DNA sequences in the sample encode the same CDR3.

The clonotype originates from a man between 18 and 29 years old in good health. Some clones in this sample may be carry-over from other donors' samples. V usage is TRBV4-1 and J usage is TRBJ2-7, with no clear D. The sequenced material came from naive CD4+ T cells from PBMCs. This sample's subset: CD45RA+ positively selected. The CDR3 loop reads CASSSPGGSYEQYF. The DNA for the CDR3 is TGCGCCAGCAGCTCCCCCGGTGGGTCCTACGAGCAGTACTTC.